This T cell receptor beta chain is drawn from a study of cytomegalovirus exposure and HLA in healthy donors (dated by TCRdb to between 2016 and 2019). General notes on the study: An earlier analysis of roughly 500 of the donors reported approximately 290 Gb of sequence data and 117 million unique TCR beta sequences from about 200 million T cells. An early release that covered about 600 HLA-typed donors contained about 300 gigabases of sequencing data and 85 million to 100 million unique TCR sequences. The genetic ancestry cluster associated with self-reported Caucasian donors included 65% to 90% of the roughly 360 genotyped donors. The study aimed to test whether signatures of past pathogen exposure could be identified by cataloging public T cell receptors. The study used immunosequencing to profile the T cell repertoires of several hundred subjects and linked those repertoires to cytomegalovirus serostatus. A separate validation cohort of more than 100 different subjects was used in addition to the roughly 620-subject first cohort. The study combined high-throughput TCR immunosequencing, statistical association of individual TCRs with disease status, and machine learning to predict cytomegalovirus infection status. In a later analysis, previously published TCR beta repertoires from roughly 710 donors were re-analyzed and high-resolution HLA genotyping was added so that TCR occurrence patterns could be studied. Rather than drawing on any new phenotypic data, the later analysis identified candidate immune exposures from TCR beta sequences and the way those sequences occurred across donors. An earlier analysis of 587 of the donors used high-throughput TCR beta sequencing to judge whether each TCR beta V gene segment behaved as functional or pseudogenic. Donor age, sex, ethnicity and CMV serostatus were collected together with the repertoire data. Genome-wide SNP genotypes for about 60% of the roughly 670 donors were used in a later genetic analysis, which treated that subset as a discovery cohort. All discovery cohort repertoires had been generated on a single sequencing platform. Both class I and class II loci were covered by HLA typing, at four-digit resolution. The number of typed donors differed by locus: roughly 629-640 for A, B, C, DRB1 and DQB1; approximately 520 for DQA1; over 600 for DPA1; and some 470 for DPB1. Four to six DR-DQ haplotypes were handled as single units for association and clustering, since linkage in the cohort was strong. Among roughly 370 genotyped donors of the cohort, an average of 235,054 unique TCR beta nucleotide sequences were sequenced per donor, roughly 20% of them non-productive. The research as a whole found: In a later analysis, 16,951 TCR beta sequences were associated with specific HLA alleles at a false discovery rate of 0.05. This cohort had only TCR beta chains sequenced, and the lack of alpha or paired-chain data limited which features could be detected. Across donors, most TCR sequences were observed very rarely, whereas some public TCRs were present in many individuals. It was suggested by the authors that the approach could potentially be generalized to other disease states and immunological phenotypes. In a later genetic analysis, a missense DCLRE1C variant was associated with V-gene and J-gene trimming of TCR beta chains, and the association was replicated in an independent cohort. Presence/absence analyses assumed roughly uniform sequencing depth across donors, an assumption that may not hold. Assigning TCR associations to individual alleles was difficult when HLA alleles, especially DR and DQ, strongly co-occurred. Some IMGT-functional V segments, including TRBV6-2 and TRBV6-3, could not be distinguished by the 87-base-pair reads and were therefore excluded. In a later analysis, TCR association rates were found to vary across HLA loci, with the most associated TCRs seen for DRB1 alleles and the fewest for HLA-C alleles. In a later genetic analysis, fewer N-insertions in productive TCRs were reported among donors in an Asian-associated ancestry cluster than the approximately 710-donor mean. Correlated functional status among segregating V segments might reflect linkage disequilibrium, but an unknown experimental factor could not be ruled out. Because HLA typing was unavailable for some donors at each locus, only the typed subset was used in association tests. Broadly in line with IMGT annotations, most TCR beta V segments showed up in productive rearrangements about 90% or about 30% of the time in an earlier analysis of approximately 640 of the donors. Because counts were too low, under 20 rarely observed V segments, including chromosome 9 orphons, were left out of the earlier analysis of over 550 of the donors. A total of 150 to 200 TCR beta chains were listed by the study as associated with cytomegalovirus. A few of the identified cytomegalovirus-associated TCR beta chains were confirmed in vitro to be specific for cytomegalovirus antigens. Immune exposure information for the cohort was limited to CMV serostatus. According to a later analysis, parvovirus B19, influenza, CMV and Epstein-Barr virus appeared linked to several top co-occurrence clusters. The sequencing pipeline was judged likely to have produced a cluster of highly shared sequence variants as a technical artifact. In a later analysis, most CMV-associated TCR beta chains were found to appear HLA-restricted, with HLA associations seemingly driven largely by CMV exposure. In a later analysis, HLA-associated TCR beta chains showed more clonal expansion and lower generation probabilities than non-associated chains that were equally common. The classifier was reported to diagnose cytomegalovirus status with high specificity and sensitivity in both the original cohort and the validation cohort. A further reported finding was that TCR beta sequences accurately predicted the HLA-A and HLA-B alleles for most subjects in the first cohort.

Taken from cysteine to phenylalanine, the CDR3 has 15 residues. Left in the record is the CDR3 DNA by itself, 45 bases read in frame from the first base. Per the germline V gene, MDHEN is the CDR1 and SYDVKM is the CDR2. Trimming at the junction amounts to 6 bases on V and 0 bases on J, and the germline ends lie 12 bases apart. Receptors were amplified or captured by the immunoSEQ multiplex PCR assay. The multiplex PCR relied on a mix of 60 forward primers for TCR Vbeta segments and 13 reverse primers for TCR Jbeta segments. Amplification of the CDR3 region of rearranged TCR beta genes was performed with a multiplex PCR assay on genomic DNA. The amplified TCR beta libraries were sequenced on the Illumina HiSeq System as 87-base-pair reads. The original methods were these. In a later analysis, about 80 million unique TCR beta chains were counted across the approximately 640 repertoires, and roughly 9.9 million of these chains were shared by at least two donors. A nearest-neighbor algorithm error-corrected the raw reads and collapsed the reads into unique sequences, merging closely related sequences to remove PCR and sequencing errors. Alignment of CDR3 sequences to IMGT reference sequences was used to assign V, D and J gene segments. Each retained sequence needed at least a six-nucleotide match to both a V gene segment and a J gene segment. Rearrangements were called productive when the CDR3 lacked stop codons and stayed in frame with V and J; all others were non-productive. Following IMGT convention, CDR3 was defined as the stretch from the second conserved V-encoded cysteine up to the conserved J-encoded phenylalanine. The earlier analysis of 500 to 750 of the donors excluded any sequence lacking an unambiguous match to a single V gene segment. In an earlier analysis of approximately 610 of the donors, V segments were called functional above 56.7% productive rearrangements and were called segregating when the between-donor standard deviation exceeded 5%. A statistical classification framework was built to diagnose cytomegalovirus status from the catalog of TCR beta chain sequences. In a later analysis, V and J genes were assigned by comparing TCR nucleotide sequences against IMGT/GENE-DB human TR gene sequences. The TCRdist pipeline was used in a later analysis to assign CDR3 sequences and most-parsimonious VDJ recombination scenarios. In a later analysis, each TCR beta chain was defined by its CDR3 amino acid sequence together with its V-gene family, and reads lacking a unique V-gene family were excluded. In a later analysis, fewer than 600 highly shared, low-generation-probability nucleotide sequences were removed to address suspected cross-contamination and a sequencing artifact. In a later analysis, a clonal expansion index for each public chain was calculated from normalized within-repertoire ranks of inferred template counts. Generation probabilities in a later analysis came from a VDJ recombination model fitted to out-of-frame rearrangements, and those results were checked against IGoR. A later analysis scored TCR-TCR, TCR-HLA and TCR-CMV co-occurrence with hypergeometric tests, applying a repertoire-size bias correction to TCR pairs. In a later analysis, false discovery rates were estimated by permuting HLA or CMV assignments 20 times. In a later analysis, co-occurring TCRs were grouped with DBSCAN, and TCRdist sequence similarity was added when clustering was performed within HLA-allele-positive subsets. Co-occurrence clustering excluded repertoires with fewer than 30,000 or more than 120,000 public chains, plus five with anomalous nucleotide sharing. TCRdb holds this immuneACCESS table with in-frame rearrangements only. Some clones are missing; in checked studies, unresolved V genes explain under half, and the rest has no known cause. That table is the source of V, J and clone size, and D and trimming were worked out from the DNA. The sample table holds approximately 130,000 clones. Clones ranked in the top ten supply 1.5% to 2% of the sample.

A word on this clone: Its antigen has not been determined.

The cohort was made up of approximately 670 healthy bone marrow donors. At the time of sampling, every cohort member was nominally healthy, though immune exposures that went unrecorded were likely present. The donor was CMV seronegative and was included in the group of about 400 seronegative cohort members. A peripheral blood sample was provided by each donor, and peripheral blood mononuclear cells were used for TCR beta sequencing. Genomic DNA was extracted from the blood cell samples with the Qiagen DNeasy Blood Extraction Kit. The sample was PBMCs. The chain joins TRBV28 to TRBJ2-1; no D gene is confidently identified. The origin of this receptor is a woman aged 55-70 years in good health and CMV-seronegative. This receptor carries the CDR3 CASRSLVRSYNEQFF. The nucleotide sequence reads as follows: TGTGCCAGCAGATCCCTAGTTCGCTCCTACAATGAGCAGTTCTTC.